This T cell receptor (beta chain) is drawn from a study of blood T cell repertoires in COVID-19. V was clipped by 3 bases and J by 6 bases, with 12 bases between them. The germline V gene has CDR1 KGHSH and CDR2 LQKENI. CDR3 length: 13 residues. Per the original methods: Reference gene primer amplification in the assay estimated nucleated cell counts. Libraries were prepared by immunoSEQ multiplex PCR; TCRdb keeps only in-frame clonotypes and omits some of them. V, J and clone size reflect that table, while D and trimming were determined from the DNA. Here the sample spans some 260,000 clones, 70% to 90% being singletons.

The TCR originated in a human donor in a cohort sampled during active COVID-19. The sequenced material came from peripheral blood. This rearrangement joins TRBV18 to TRBJ2-7; a weak D match, TRBD2 (5 bases). This CDR3 is CASSPPGLGEQYF. The CDR3 DNA reads as TGTGCCAGCTCACCCCCAGGACTCGGCGAGCAGTACTTC.